The source of this T cell receptor (beta chain) is a study of beta chain features in type 1 diabetes. General observations from the study: Shorter TCRB CDR3s, moderately but significantly so, marked every one of the four CD4+ subsets in Type 1 diabetes patients.

CDR3 length: 12 amino acids. The ends lost 7 bases at V and 11 bases at J; junction bases unmatched: 10. CDR1 SEHNR and CDR2 FQNEAQ come from the germline V gene (reference sequence). This clone was recorded a few times. The antigen is undetermined. As every portion of the isolated RNA was reverse transcribed, the sequencing read expressed TCRB transcripts. The assay was immunoSEQ multiplex PCR, and TCRdb's table has in-frame clones only and misses some. The sample has over 150,000 clones; 10% to 13% are singletons. This sequence joins TRBV7-9 and TRBJ1-1, with 7 bases lining up with TRBD1. What was sequenced was central memory CD4+ T cells from blood. The TCR comes from a man aged 30-40 years with type 1 diabetes. In nucleotides, the CDR3 is TGTGCCAGCACCCGTTCGGACAGGACGGCTTTCTTT. Translating gives CASTRSDRTAFF. Based on the CDR3 plus reference TRBV7-9 and TRBJ1-1, the full variable domain is DTGVSQNPRHKITKRGQNVTFRCDPISEHNRLYWYRQTLGQGPEFLTYFQNEAQLEKSRLLSDRFSAERPKGSFSTLEIQRTEQGDSAMYLCASTRSDRTAFFGQGTRLTVV.